This entry lists 2 T cell receptor beta chains sequenced from one sample in a study of human T cells and chemical hapten exposure. The study's library attached unique molecular identifiers to single cDNA molecules. TCRdb fed the reads into MiXCR, producing one record per CDR3 protein. This table has roughly 120,000 distinct CDR3 sequences, less than 10% appearing once. From whole blood left unfractionated, total RNA was extracted. Sequences were obtained from whole blood. These receptors were taken from a human donor in good health. Some clones in this sample may be carry-over from other donors' samples.

In this sample, this clonotype turned up many times. The chain uses TRBV6-5 and TRBJ1-2; a weak D match, TRBD1 (5 bases). The CDR3 consists of 16 residues. Germline CDR1 and CDR2: MNHEY and SVGAGI. Deletions cut 4 bases from V and 0 bases from J, with 15 bases between. The CDR3 coding sequence is TGTGCCAGCAGTTGGGCGGCAGGGTCATCTAACTATGGCTACACCTTC. It is translated as CASSWAAGSSNYGYTF.

V gene TRBV7-2 combines with J gene TRBJ1-2; the D gene is possibly TRBD1 (5 bases). Trimming shortened V by 1 base and J by 4 bases, and 13 bases separated the two germline ends. The length of the CDR3 is 15 residues. Germline assignment: CDR1 SGHTA and CDR2 FQGNSA. CDR3 nucleotide sequence: TGTGCCAGCAGCTTAGAAACAGGATCCTTCTATGGCTACACCTTC. Amino acid sequence: CASSLETGSFYGYTF.